In its sample, the clone carrying this T cell receptor beta chain was seen a few times. This sample is part of a study of T cell changes during pregnancy in multiple sclerosis. After removal of 3 bases from V and 1 base from J, the junction contained 6 bases not matched to a gene. Germline V gene sequence: CDR1 SGHDT, CDR2 YYEEEE. The CDR3 runs to 15 residues. Some clones are missing from TCRdb's copy, which holds only in-frame ones; the method was immunoSEQ multiplex PCR. This table has 70,000 or so clones, approximately 92% appearing once. The sequence was obtained from a female donor in good health, enrolled as a control in a pregnancy study. J is TRBJ2-7 and V is TRBV5-6; 8 bases line up with TRBD2. This sample comprised peripheral blood, obtained in the third trimester of pregnancy. The CDR3 sequence: CASSSGLGQSYEQYF. As DNA, the CDR3 is TGTGCCAGCAGCTCGGGACTAGGACAGTCCTACGAGCAGTACTTC.